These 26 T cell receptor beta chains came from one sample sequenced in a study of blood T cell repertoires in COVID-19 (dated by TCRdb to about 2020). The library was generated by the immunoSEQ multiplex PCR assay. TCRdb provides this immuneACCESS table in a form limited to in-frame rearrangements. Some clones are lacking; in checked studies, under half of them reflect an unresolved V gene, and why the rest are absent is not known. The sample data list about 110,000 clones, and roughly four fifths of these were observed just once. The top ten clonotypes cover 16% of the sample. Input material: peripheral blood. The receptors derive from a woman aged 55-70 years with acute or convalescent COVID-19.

This CDR3 is CASSDVLGTGLPPHNEKLFF. The CDR3 DNA sequence: TGTGCCAGCAGTGATGTGCTCGGGACAGGGTTACCTCCGCATAATGAAAAACTGTTTTTT. This chain uses TRBV2 with TRBJ1-4; 9 bases fit TRBD1. Germline V gene sequence: CDR1 SNHLY, CDR2 FYNNEI. The CDR3 totals 20 residues. V lost 3 bases and J lost 4; bases outside the gene matches: 18. Using reference TRBV2 and TRBJ1-4 for the parts outside the CDR3, the full variable domain is EPEVTQTPSHQVTQMGQEVILRCVPISNHLYFYWYRQILGQKVEFLVSFYNNEISEKSEIFDDQFSVERPDGSNFTLKIRSTKLEDSAMYFCASSDVLGTGLPPHNEKLFFGSGTQLSVL.

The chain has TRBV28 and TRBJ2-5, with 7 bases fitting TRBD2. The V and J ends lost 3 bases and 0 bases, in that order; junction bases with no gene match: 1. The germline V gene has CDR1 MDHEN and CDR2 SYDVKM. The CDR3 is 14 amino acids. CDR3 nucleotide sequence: TGTGCCAGCAGTTTTGCGGGGGACCAAGAGACCCAGTACTTC. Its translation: CASSFAGDQETQYF.

The CDR3 DNA reads as TGTGCCAGCAGTAGGGGGACAGGGGCTGAAGCTTTCTTT. Translation gives CASSRGTGAEAFF. The chain couples TRBV6-5 to TRBJ1-1; 10 bases fit TRBD1. This CDR3 is 13 amino acids long. Unmatched junction bases numbered 3, after V lost 5 bases and J lost 6 bases. Germline CDR1 reads MNHEY; CDR2 reads SVGAGI.

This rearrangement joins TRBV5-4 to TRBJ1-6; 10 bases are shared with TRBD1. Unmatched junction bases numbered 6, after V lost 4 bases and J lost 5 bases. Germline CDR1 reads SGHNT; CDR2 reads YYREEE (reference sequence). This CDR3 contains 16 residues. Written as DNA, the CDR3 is TGTGCCAGCAGCGCGGGACAGGGGCTTAATAATTCACCCCTCCACTTT. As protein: CASSAGQGLNNSPLHF.

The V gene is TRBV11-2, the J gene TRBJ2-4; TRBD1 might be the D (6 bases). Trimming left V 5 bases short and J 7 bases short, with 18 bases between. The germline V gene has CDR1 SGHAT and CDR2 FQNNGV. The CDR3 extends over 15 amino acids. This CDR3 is CASSPQLQGRNIQYF. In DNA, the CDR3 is TGTGCCAGCAGCCCGCAATTACAGGGTAGGAACATTCAGTACTTC.

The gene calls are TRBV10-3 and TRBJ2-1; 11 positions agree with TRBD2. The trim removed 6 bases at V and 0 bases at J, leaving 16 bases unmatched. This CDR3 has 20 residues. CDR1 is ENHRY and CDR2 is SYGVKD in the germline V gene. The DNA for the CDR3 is TGTGCCATCAGCCGAGCCGGGACTAGCGGCACCCTGAGCTCCTACAATGAGCAGTTCTTC. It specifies CAISRAGTSGTLSSYNEQFF.

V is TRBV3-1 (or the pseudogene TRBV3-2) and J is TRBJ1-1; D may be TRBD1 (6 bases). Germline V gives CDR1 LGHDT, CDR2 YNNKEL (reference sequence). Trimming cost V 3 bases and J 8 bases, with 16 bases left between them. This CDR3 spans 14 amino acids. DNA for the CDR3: TGTGCCAGCAGCCACCCACCCAGGGGTGGAGAAGCTTTCTTT. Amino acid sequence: CASSHPPRGGEAFF.

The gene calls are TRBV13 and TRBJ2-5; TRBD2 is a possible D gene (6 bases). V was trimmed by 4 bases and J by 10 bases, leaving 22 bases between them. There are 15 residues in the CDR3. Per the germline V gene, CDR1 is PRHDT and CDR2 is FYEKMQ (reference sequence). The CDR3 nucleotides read TGTGCCAGCAGCTCCCGGGACTCCGGCCCAAGTGACCAGTACTTC. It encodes CASSSRDSGPSDQYF.

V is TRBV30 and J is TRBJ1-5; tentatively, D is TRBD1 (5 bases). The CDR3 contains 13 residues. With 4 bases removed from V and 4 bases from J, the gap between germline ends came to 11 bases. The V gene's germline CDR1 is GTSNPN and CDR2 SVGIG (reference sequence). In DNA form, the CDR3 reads TGTGCCTGGACCTTCAGGGCAAATCAGCCCCAGCATTTT. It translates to CAWTFRANQPQHF.

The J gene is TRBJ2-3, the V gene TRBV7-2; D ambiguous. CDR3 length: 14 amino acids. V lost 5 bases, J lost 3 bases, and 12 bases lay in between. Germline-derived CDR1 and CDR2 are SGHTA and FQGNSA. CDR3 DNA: TGTGCCAGCAGCCAGGCAGGTATTACAGATACGCAGTATTTT. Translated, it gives CASSQAGITDTQYF. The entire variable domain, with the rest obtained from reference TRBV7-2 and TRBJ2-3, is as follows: GAGVSQSPSNKVTEKGKDVELRCDPISGHTALYWYRQSLGQGLEFLIYFQGNSAPDKSGLPSDRFSAERTGGSVSTLTIQRTQQEDSAVYLCASSQAGITDTQYFGPGTRLTVL.

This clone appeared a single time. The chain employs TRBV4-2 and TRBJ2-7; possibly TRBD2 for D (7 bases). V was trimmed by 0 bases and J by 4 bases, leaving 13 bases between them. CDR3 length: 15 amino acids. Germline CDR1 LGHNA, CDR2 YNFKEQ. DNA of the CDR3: TGTGCCAGCAGCCAAGATTCCGGGGGGCGGTACGAGCAGTACTTC. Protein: CASSQDSGGRYEQYF.

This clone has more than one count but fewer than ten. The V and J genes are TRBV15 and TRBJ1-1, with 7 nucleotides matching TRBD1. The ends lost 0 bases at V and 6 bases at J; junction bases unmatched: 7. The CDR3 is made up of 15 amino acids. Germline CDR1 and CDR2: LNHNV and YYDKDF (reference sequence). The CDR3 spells CATSRDRGLDAEAFF. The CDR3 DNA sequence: TGTGCCACCAGCAGAGATAGGGGGCTTGACGCTGAAGCTTTCTTT. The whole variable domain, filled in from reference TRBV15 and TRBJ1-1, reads DAMVIQNPRYQVTQFGKPVTLSCSQTLNHNVMYWYQQKSSQAPKLLFHYYDKDFNNEADTPDNFQSRRPNTSFCFLDIRSPGLGDTAMYLCATSRDRGLDAEAFFGQGTRLTVV.

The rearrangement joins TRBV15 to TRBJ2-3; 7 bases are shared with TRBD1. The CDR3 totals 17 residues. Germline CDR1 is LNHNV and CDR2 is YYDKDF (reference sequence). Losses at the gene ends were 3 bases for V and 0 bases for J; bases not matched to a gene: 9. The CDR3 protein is CATSRPPQGISTDTQYF. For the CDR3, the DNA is TGTGCCACCAGCAGGCCCCCACAGGGGATTAGCACAGATACGCAGTATTTT.

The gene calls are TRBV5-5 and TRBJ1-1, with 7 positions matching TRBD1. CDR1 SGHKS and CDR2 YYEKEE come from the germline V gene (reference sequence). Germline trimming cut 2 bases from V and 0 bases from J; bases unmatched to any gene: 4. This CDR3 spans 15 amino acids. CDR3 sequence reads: CASSLQGPMNTEAFF. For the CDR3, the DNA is TGTGCCAGCAGCTTACAGGGGCCGATGAACACTGAAGCTTTCTTT.

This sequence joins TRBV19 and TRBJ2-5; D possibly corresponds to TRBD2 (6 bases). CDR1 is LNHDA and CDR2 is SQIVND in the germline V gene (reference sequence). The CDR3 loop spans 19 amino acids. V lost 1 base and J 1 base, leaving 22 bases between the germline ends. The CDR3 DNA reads TGTGCCAGTAGTATAGGTCTTCGGGGTCGTGGGACTCTCCAAGAGACCCAGTACTTC. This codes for CASSIGLRGRGTLQETQYF.

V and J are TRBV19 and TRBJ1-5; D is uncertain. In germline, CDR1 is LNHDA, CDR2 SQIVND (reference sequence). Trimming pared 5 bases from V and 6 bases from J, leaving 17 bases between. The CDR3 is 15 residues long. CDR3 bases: TGTGCCAGTAGTTCAGACGGGAGGTTGATTCAGCCCCAGCATTTT. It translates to CASSSDGRLIQPQHF.

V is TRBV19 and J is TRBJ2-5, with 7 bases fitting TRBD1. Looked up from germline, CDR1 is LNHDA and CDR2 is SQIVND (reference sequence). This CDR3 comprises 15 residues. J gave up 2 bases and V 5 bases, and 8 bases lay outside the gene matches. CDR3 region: CASSLTPGQQETQYF. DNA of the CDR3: TGTGCCAGTAGTCTAACCCCGGGACAGCAAGAGACCCAGTACTTC.

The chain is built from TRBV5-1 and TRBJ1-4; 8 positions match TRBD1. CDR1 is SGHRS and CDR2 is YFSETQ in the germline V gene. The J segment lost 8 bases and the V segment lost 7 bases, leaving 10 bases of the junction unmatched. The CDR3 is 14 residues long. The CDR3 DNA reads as TGCGCCAGCGCCCTAACGACAGGGGAGGAAAAACTGTTTTTT. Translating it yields CASALTTGEEKLFF.

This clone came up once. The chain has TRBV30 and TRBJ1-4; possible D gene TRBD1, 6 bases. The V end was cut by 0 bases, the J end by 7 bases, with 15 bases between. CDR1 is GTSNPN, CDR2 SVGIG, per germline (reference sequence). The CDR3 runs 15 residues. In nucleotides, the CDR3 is TGTGCCTGGAGTGTACCGCCAGGGGCTGGTGAAAAACTGTTTTTT. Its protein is CAWSVPPGAGEKLFF.

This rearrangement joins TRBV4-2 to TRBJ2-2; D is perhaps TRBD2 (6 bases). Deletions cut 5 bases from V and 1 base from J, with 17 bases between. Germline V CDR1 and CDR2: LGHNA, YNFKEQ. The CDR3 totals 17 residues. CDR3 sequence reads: CASSRTSGGVNTGELFF. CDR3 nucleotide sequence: TGTGCCAGCAGCAGAACCTCCGGCGGGGTGAACACCGGGGAGCTGTTTTTT.

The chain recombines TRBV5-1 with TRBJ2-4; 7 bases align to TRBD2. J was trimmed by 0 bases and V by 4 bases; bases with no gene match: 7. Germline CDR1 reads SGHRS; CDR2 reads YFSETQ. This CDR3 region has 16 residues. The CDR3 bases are TGCGCCAGCAGCCCCGGGCTAGCGGTAGCCAAAAACATTCAGTACTTC. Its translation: CASSPGLAVAKNIQYF.

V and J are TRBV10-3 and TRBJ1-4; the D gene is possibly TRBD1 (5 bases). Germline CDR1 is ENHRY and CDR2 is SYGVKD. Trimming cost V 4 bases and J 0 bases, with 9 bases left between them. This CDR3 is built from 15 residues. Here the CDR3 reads CAISAGPTTNEKLFF. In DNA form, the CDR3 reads TGTGCCATCAGTGCAGGGCCCACAACTAATGAAAAACTGTTTTTT.

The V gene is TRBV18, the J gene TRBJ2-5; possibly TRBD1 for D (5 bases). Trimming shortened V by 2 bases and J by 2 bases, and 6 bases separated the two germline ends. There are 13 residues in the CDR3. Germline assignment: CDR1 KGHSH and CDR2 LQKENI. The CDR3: CASSPRQQETQYF. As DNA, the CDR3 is TGTGCCAGCTCACCAAGACAGCAAGAGACCCAGTACTTC.

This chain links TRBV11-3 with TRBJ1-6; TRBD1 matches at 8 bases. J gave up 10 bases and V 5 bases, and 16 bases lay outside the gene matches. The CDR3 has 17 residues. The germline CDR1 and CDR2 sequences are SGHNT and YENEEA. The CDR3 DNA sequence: TGTGCCAGCAGCGGTCCAGGAAGCTCAGGGGGCGGGTCACCCCTCCACTTT. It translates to CASSGPGSSGGGSPLHF.

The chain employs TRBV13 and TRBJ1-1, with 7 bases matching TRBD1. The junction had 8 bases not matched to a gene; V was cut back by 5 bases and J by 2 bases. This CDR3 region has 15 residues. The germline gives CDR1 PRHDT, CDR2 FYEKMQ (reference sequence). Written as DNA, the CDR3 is TGTGCCAGCAGCCTACGACAGGGAGGTAACACTGAAGCTTTCTTT. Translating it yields CASSLRQGGNTEAFF.

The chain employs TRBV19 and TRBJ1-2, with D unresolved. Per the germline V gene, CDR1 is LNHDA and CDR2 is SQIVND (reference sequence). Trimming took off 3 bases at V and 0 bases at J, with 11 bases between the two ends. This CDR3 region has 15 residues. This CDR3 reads CASSILGTANYGYTF. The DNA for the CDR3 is TGTGCCAGTAGTATTCTAGGAACGGCTAACTATGGCTACACCTTC.